This T cell receptor beta chain was captured in a study of cytotoxic CD8 clonotypes in ibrutinib-treated CLL. Study summary: Response samples were taken after a median approximately 13 months of treatment, range 6 to 36.

Deep sequencing aimed at 1 in 200,000 to 1 in 1 million T cells' resolution. The assay was immunoSEQ multiplex PCR, and TCRdb's table has in-frame clones only and misses some. The table shows about 130,000 clones, with 70% to 90% occurring only once. This clone was picked up one time. Its antigen remains unknown. Whole-study findings and limits: Circulating CD8+ T-cell counts were tracked by baseline clonality, which exceeded that of age-matched healthy donors. With treatment, public clonotypes, which were uncommon, either contracted or remained stable.

CDR3 size: 13 residues. The V gene lost 6 bases and the J gene lost 6 bases, with 14 bases spanning the gap. CDR1 and CDR2 from the germline V gene are SQVTM and ANQGSEA. The chain carries TRBV29-1 and TRBJ2-2; weak D call: TRBD2 (5 bases). The material was PBMCs, obtained after 24 months of ibrutinib treatment. The origin of this receptor is a human donor with chronic lymphocytic leukemia. The DNA for the CDR3 is TGCAGCGTGCGGACGGGGTGGTCCGGGGAGCTGTTTTTT. Amino acid sequence: CSVRTGWSGELFF.